The 23 T cell receptor beta chains presented below share a single source sample, sequenced in a study of cytomegalovirus exposure and HLA in healthy donors. In the PCR, 60 Vbeta and 13 Jbeta primers were used. Sequenced by immunoSEQ multiplex PCR; TCRdb stores in-frame clones only, minus some. The data contain roughly 150,000 clones, 75% to 90% of them singletons. Sequencing was performed on PBMCs. The source is a boy aged 2 to 10 in good health and CMV-seronegative.

The gene calls are TRBV29-1 and TRBJ2-3, with 8 bases that match TRBD2. The CDR3 totals 17 residues. V was pared by 6 bases and J by 6 bases, with 20 bases of the junction left unmatched. The V gene's germline CDR1 is SQVTM and CDR2 ANQGSEA. The CDR3, as DNA: TGCAGCGTCCAAGGCCCTCCGGGCGGGGGGAGGGGGGATACGCAGTATTTT. Encoded protein: CSVQGPPGGGRGDTQYF.

The V call is TRBV7-9, the J call TRBJ2-5; 14 positions match TRBD2. The CDR3 is 17 amino acids. Germline V gene data show CDR1 as SEHNR and CDR2 as FQNEAQ (reference sequence). Unmatched junction bases numbered 3, after V lost 2 bases and J lost 1 base. CDR3 protein: CASSLLTSGGAQETQYF. The CDR3 bases are TGTGCCAGCAGCTTATTGACTAGCGGGGGGGCCCAAGAGACCCAGTACTTC.

This chain connects TRBV6-5 to TRBJ1-1; 10 bases agree with TRBD1. The CDR3 sequence is 14 residues long. Losses at the gene ends were 9 bases for V and 5 bases for J; bases not matched to a gene: 9. The germline V gene encodes CDR1 MNHEY and CDR2 SVGAGI. CDR3: CASRLGTGVTEAFF. CDR3 bases: TGTGCCAGTCGTCTCGGGACAGGGGTTACTGAAGCTTTCTTT.

The chain carries TRBV27 and TRBJ2-7; the match to TRBD2 covers 9 bases. CDR3 length: 17 amino acids. Germline CDR1 reads MNHEY; CDR2 reads SMNVEV (reference sequence). V lost 6 bases, J lost 8 bases, and 20 bases stayed unmatched. DNA for the CDR3: TGTGCCAGCAGGGGTTCTCCTAGCGGGGACACCCCCCGTAAGCAGTACGTC. It encodes CASRGSPSGDTPRKQYV.

This chain connects TRBV5-1 to TRBJ2-5; 10 positions agree with TRBD2. Germline values: CDR1 SGHRS, CDR2 YFSETQ. The J segment lost 1 base and the V segment lost 3 bases, leaving 9 bases of the junction unmatched. The CDR3 is 17 residues long. In nucleotides, the CDR3 is TGCGCCAGCAGCTCGAGTATACTAGCGGGGTCCCAAGAGACCCAGTACTTC. It specifies CASSSSILAGSQETQYF.

The genes are TRBV20-1 and TRBJ1-2; 10 bases align to TRBD1. Unmatched junction bases numbered 1, after V lost 5 bases and J lost 7 bases. Germline-derived CDR1 and CDR2 are DFQATT and SNEGSKA (reference sequence). The CDR3 sequence is 11 residues long. Here the CDR3 reads CSAGTGVGYTF. The CDR3 DNA reads as TGCAGTGCTGGGACAGGGGTTGGCTACACCTTC.

The genes are TRBV2 and TRBJ1-5; D possibly corresponds to TRBD1 (6 bases). Trimming cost V 3 bases and J 0 bases, with 12 bases left between them. Germline V gene sequence: CDR1 SNHLY, CDR2 FYNNEI. The CDR3 runs to 16 residues. The CDR3, as DNA: TGTGCCAGCAGTGATATTTACAGGGCTAGCAATCAGCCCCAGCATTTT. Translated: CASSDIYRASNQPQHF.

The sample holds a few counts of this clone. The chain couples TRBV9 to TRBJ1-1, with unresolved D. The V gene's germline CDR1 is SGDLS and CDR2 YYNGEE. V was trimmed by 3 bases and J by 7 bases, leaving 13 bases between them. This CDR3 contains 13 residues. CDR3 coding DNA: TGTGCCAGCAGCGGGCCACGGGCGGGTGAAGCTTTCTTT. Translating it yields CASSGPRAGEAFF.

V is TRBV2 and J is TRBJ2-5; TRBD2 agrees at 15 bases. Trimming removed 5 bases from V and 5 bases from J; junction bases left unmatched: 9. Germline CDR1 and CDR2: SNHLY and FYNNEI. This CDR3 contains 17 residues. The CDR3 nucleotides read TGTGCCAGCAGTCGGACTAGCGGGAGGGCCGGGGGGGAGACCCAGTACTTC. As protein: CASSRTSGRAGGETQYF.

This clone was recorded a few times. The chain links TRBV11-2 to TRBJ2-3; TRBD1 is a possible D gene (5 bases). This CDR3 spans 14 amino acids. V shed 5 bases and J shed 0 bases, with 9 bases lying between them. The V gene's germline CDR1 is SGHAT and CDR2 FQNNGV. CDR3 sequence: CASSRTTSTDTQYF. DNA of the CDR3: TGTGCCAGCAGCAGGACAACTAGCACAGATACGCAGTATTTT.

V usage is TRBV5-1 and J usage is TRBJ2-2; no reliable D call. Trimming pared 4 bases from V and 6 bases from J, leaving 13 bases between. The CDR3 totals 14 residues. The germline CDR1 and CDR2 sequences are SGHRS and YFSETQ. Written as DNA, the CDR3 is TGCGCCAGCAGCGTCTTATTTGGGCCCGGGGAGCTGTTTTTT. Amino acids: CASSVLFGPGELFF.

This clone was found once. The chain employs TRBV6-4 and TRBJ2-1; weak D call: TRBD2 (6 bases). Per germline, CDR1 MRHNA and CDR2 SNTAGT. Trimming removed 2 bases from V and 10 bases from J, with 6 bases in between. CDR3 length: 11 residues. In DNA, the CDR3 is TGTGCCAGCAGTGACGGGGGGGAGCAGTTCTTC. Encoded protein: CASSDGGEQFF.

Notes on this clone: Other DNA sequences of this sample code for an identical CDR3. The genes are TRBV6-5 and TRBJ1-5; 7 positions agree with TRBD1. The CDR3 is 14 residues long. V shed 5 bases and J 2 bases; nucleotides not matched to a gene: 3. Germline CDR1 and CDR2: MNHEY and SVGAGI. In nucleotides, the CDR3 is TGTGCCAGCAGTCCTGACAGGGGCAATCAGCCCCAGCATTTT. Translation: CASSPDRGNQPQHF.

V usage is TRBV2 and J usage is TRBJ2-1, with D unresolved. Germline loops: CDR1 SNHLY, CDR2 FYNNEI. V lost 0 bases, J lost 6 bases, and 6 bases lay in between. This CDR3 spans 13 amino acids. The CDR3 sequence: CASSEARLNEQFF. The CDR3, as DNA: TGTGCCAGCAGTGAAGCCCGACTCAATGAGCAGTTCTTC.

CDR3: CASSKQDIYGYTF. As DNA, the CDR3 is TGTGCCAGTAGCAAACAGGACATCTATGGCTACACCTTC. The chain links TRBV19 to TRBJ1-2, with D tentatively TRBD1 (5 bases). With 6 bases removed from V and 4 bases from J, the gap between germline ends came to 12 bases. Per germline, CDR1 LNHDA and CDR2 SQIVND (reference sequence). This CDR3 has 13 amino acids.

This sequence joins TRBV5-6 and TRBJ2-1, with D unresolved. CDR3 length equals 12 residues. With 4 bases removed from V and 4 bases from J, the gap between germline ends came to 6 bases. Germline CDR1 is SGHDT and CDR2 is YYEEEE. CDR3 nucleotide sequence: TGTGCCAGCAGCATCAGATACAATGAGCAGTTCTTC. It encodes CASSIRYNEQFF. Combining the CDR3 with reference TRBV5-6 and TRBJ2-1 gives the whole variable domain DAGVTQSPTHLIKTRGQQVTLRCSPKSGHDTVSWYQQALGQGPQFIFQYYEEEERQRGNFPDRFSGHQFPNYSSELNVNALLLGDSALYLCASSIRYNEQFFGPGTRLTVL.

This clone was recorded only once. V and J are TRBV6-4 and TRBJ1-4; weak D call: TRBD1 (5 bases). Trimming took off 4 bases at V and 3 bases at J, with 12 bases between the two ends. The CDR3 consists of 15 residues. CDR1 is MRHNA and CDR2 is SNTAGT in the germline V gene. The CDR3 DNA is TGTGCCAGCAGTGCAGGGAACTCCCCTAATGAAAAACTGTTTTTT. This sequence encodes CASSAGNSPNEKLFF.

The chain has TRBV29-1 and TRBJ2-5, with 9 positions matching TRBD1. There are 13 residues in the CDR3. CDR1 is SQVTM, CDR2 ANQGSEA, per germline. Trimming at V came to 7 bases and at J to 0 bases, leaving 3 bases not matched to a gene. The CDR3 region has the DNA TGCAGCGCCGGGACAGGGTACCAAGAGACCCAGTACTTC. Amino acids: CSAGTGYQETQYF.

This clone showed up just once. This chain connects TRBV27 to TRBJ1-1, with 8 bases matching TRBD1. The CDR3 has 16 amino acids. The junction had 9 bases not matched to a gene; V was cut back by 2 bases and J by 4 bases. Germline V gene lookup returns CDR1 MNHEY and CDR2 SMNVEV (reference sequence). Here the CDR3 DNA reads TGTGCCAGCAGTTTAACAGCAGGGGGCGGTGGCACTGAAGCTTTCTTT. Protein: CASSLTAGGGGTEAFF.

The J gene is TRBJ2-7, the V gene TRBV5-4, with 7 bases matching TRBD1. The CDR3 covers 15 residues. The V segment lost 3 bases and the J segment 0 bases; nucleotides outside the gene matches: 6. CDR1 is SGHNT, CDR2 YYREEE, per germline (reference sequence). The CDR3 loop is CASSSGRDSSYEQYF. The CDR3, as DNA: TGTGCCAGCAGCTCGGGCCGGGACAGCTCCTACGAGCAGTACTTC.

The chain links TRBV15 to TRBJ2-5; D is possibly TRBD2 (6 bases). Germline V CDR1 and CDR2: LNHNV, YYDKDF (reference sequence). This CDR3 is built from 13 residues. The ends were cut back, 3 bases at V and 5 bases at J, with 10 bases in the middle. The CDR3 here is CATSSGRGETQYF. As DNA, the CDR3 is TGTGCCACCAGCAGCGGGAGAGGGGAGACCCAGTACTTC. Full variable domain (remainder filled in from reference TRBV15 and TRBJ2-5): DAMVIQNPRYQVTQFGKPVTLSCSQTLNHNVMYWYQQKSSQAPKLLFHYYDKDFNNEADTPDNFQSRRPNTSFCFLDIRSPGLGDTAMYLCATSSGRGETQYFGPGTRLLVL.

This chain joins TRBV9 and TRBJ2-2, with D possibly matching TRBD2 (5 bases). Trimming shortened V by 6 bases and J by 0 bases, and 12 bases separated the two germline ends. The length of the CDR3 is 15 residues. Germline-derived CDR1 and CDR2 are SGDLS and YYNGEE. The CDR3 region is CASKRGGTNTGELFF. The DNA of the CDR3 is TGTGCCAGCAAGCGTGGAGGCACGAACACCGGGGAGCTGTTTTTT.

V is TRBV6-5 and J is TRBJ2-4; 10 bases line up with TRBD2. The germline V gene has CDR1 MNHEY and CDR2 SVGAGI. The CDR3 contains 14 residues. After removal of 5 bases from V and 6 bases from J, the junction contained 4 bases not matched to a gene. The CDR3 nucleotides read TGTGCCAGCAGTAGCGGGGGGGCTATAAACATTCAGTACTTC. It specifies CASSSGGAINIQYF.